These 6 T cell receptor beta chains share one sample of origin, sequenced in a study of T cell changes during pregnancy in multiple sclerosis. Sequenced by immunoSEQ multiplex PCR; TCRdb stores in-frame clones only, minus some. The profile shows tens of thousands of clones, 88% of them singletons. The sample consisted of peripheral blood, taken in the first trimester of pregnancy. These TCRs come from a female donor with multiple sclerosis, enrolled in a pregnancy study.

CDR3 protein: CASSLVAGAYNEQFF. The DNA for the CDR3 is TGTGCCAGCAGCTTAGTTGCAGGGGCCTACAATGAGCAGTTCTTC. The chain links TRBV7-2 to TRBJ2-1, with a possible D match to TRBD1 (6 bases). The germline V gene encodes CDR1 SGHTA and CDR2 FQGNSA. Trimming cost V 1 base and J 2 bases, with 9 bases left between them. The CDR3 extends over 15 amino acids.

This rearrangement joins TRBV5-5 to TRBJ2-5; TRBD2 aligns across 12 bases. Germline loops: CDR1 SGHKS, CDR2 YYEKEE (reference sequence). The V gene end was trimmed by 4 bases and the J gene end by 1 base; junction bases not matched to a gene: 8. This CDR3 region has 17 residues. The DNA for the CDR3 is TGTGCCAGCAGCAGACTCGGACTAGCGGGGACCCAAGAGACCCAGTACTTC. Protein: CASSRLGLAGTQETQYF.

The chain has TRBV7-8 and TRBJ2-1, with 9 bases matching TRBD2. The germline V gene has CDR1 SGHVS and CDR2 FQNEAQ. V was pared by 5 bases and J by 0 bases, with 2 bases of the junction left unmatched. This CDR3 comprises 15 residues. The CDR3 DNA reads TGTGCCAGCAGCCTTAGCGGGAGCTCCTACAATGAGCAGTTCTTC. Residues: CASSLSGSSYNEQFF. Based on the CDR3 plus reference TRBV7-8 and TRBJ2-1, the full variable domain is GAGVSQSPRYKVAKRGQDVALRCDPISGHVSLFWYQQALGQGPEFLTYFQNEAQLDKSGLPSDRFFAERPEGSVSTLKIQRTQQEDSAVYLCASSLSGSSYNEQFFGPGTRLTVL.

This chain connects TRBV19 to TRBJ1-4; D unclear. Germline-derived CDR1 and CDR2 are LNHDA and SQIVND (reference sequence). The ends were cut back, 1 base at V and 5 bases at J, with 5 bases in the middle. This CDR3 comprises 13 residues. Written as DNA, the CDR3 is TGTGCCAGTAGTATAGGTCAGAATGAAAAACTGTTTTTT. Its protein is CASSIGQNEKLFF.

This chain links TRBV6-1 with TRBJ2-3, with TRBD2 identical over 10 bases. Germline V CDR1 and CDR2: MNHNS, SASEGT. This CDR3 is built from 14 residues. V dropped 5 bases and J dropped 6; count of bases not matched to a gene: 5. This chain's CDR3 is CASSRTSGQDTQYF. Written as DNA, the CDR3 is TGTGCCAGCAGTAGGACTAGCGGCCAGGATACGCAGTATTTT.

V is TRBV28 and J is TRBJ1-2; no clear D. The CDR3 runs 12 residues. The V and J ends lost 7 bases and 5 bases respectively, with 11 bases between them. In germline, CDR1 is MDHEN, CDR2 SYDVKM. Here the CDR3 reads CASTGGWYGYTF. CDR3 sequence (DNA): TGTGCCAGCACCGGAGGATGGTATGGCTACACCTTC.